The 9 T cell receptor beta chains presented below share a single source sample, sequenced in a study of vaccination and CD4 T cells after COVID-19 (dated by TCRdb to 2021 to 2024). In the paper's terms, the treatment or condition label means: roughly nine-day PBMC culture with coronavirus spike peptide pools or control peptides (ViraFEST assay). Their antigen targets remain unknown. Preparation of the library involved PCR. This sample was sequenced with an Illumina iSeq 100. DNA from cultured CD4+ T cells underwent TCR sequencing with the Oncomine TCR Beta short-read assay at the Johns Hopkins FTIC core. TCRdb reran the public reads through fastp at Q25 and MiXCR, keeping productive beta chains. Every distinct CDR3 protein forms one entry, paired with its most common genes and DNA. Across this sample there are approximately 12,000 distinct CDR3 sequences, with 45% to 55% seen only once. Of the sample, 20% to 25% falls within the top ten clones.

Input material: CD4+ T cells from blood, cultured in vitro. Every receptor here comes from a human donor who had recovered from COVID-19.

This sequence joins TRBV20-1 and TRBJ2-1; 8 nucleotides agree with TRBD2. Per the germline V gene, CDR1 is DFQATT and CDR2 is SNEGSKA (reference sequence). V dropped 0 bases and J dropped 8; count of bases not matched to a gene: 12. The CDR3 totals 16 residues. In nucleotides, the CDR3 is TGCAGTGCTAGAGATGAGTCCGGGAGGGCAACATATGAGCAGTTCTTC. Amino acids: CSARDESGRATYEQFF.

Comment on this clonotype: The junction departs from the called germline gene at one end, perhaps through a read error. V is TRBV20-1 and J is TRBJ2-1; 10 bases are shared with TRBD2. The CDR3 length is 12 residues. CDR1 and CDR2 from the germline V gene are DFQATT and SNEGSKA (reference sequence). The CDR3 DNA is TGCAGTGCAAGAGAAGCGGGAGGGCCTAGGGTCTTC. Translating gives CSAREAGGPRVF.

The V gene is TRBV11-2, the J gene TRBJ2-7; no reliable D call. Germline V gives CDR1 SGHAT, CDR2 FQNNGV. CDR3 length: 13 amino acids. V shed 1 base and J shed 7 bases, with 11 bases lying between them. CDR3 sequence: CASSLVSRTEQYF. The CDR3 nucleotides read TGTGCCAGCAGCTTAGTTTCCAGGACGGAGCAGTACTTC. Based on the CDR3 plus reference TRBV11-2 and TRBJ2-7, the full variable domain is EAGVAQSPRYKIIEKRQSVAFWCNPISGHATLYWYQQILGQGPKLLIQFQNNGVVDDSQLPKDRFSAERLKGVDSTLKIQPAKLEDSAVYLCASSLVSRTEQYFGPGTRLTVT.

The chain employs TRBV4-1 and TRBJ1-1; D is possibly TRBD1 (5 bases). Trimming left V 5 bases short and J 4 bases short, with 17 bases between. Looked up from germline, CDR1 is MGHRA and CDR2 is YSYEKL. The CDR3 sequence is 15 residues long. CDR3 in amino acids: CASSWLGRGSTEAFF. The DNA of the CDR3 is TGCGCCAGCAGCTGGTTGGGCCGGGGGAGCACTGAAGCTTTCTTT.

This clonotype has more than one count but fewer than ten. The CDR3 nucleotides are TGTGCCAGCCAGGGACTAGCGGGGAAAAGCTCCTACAATGAGCAGTTCTTC. Its protein product is CASQGLAGKSSYNEQFF. This chain links TRBV6-2 or TRBV6-3 with TRBJ2-1; 13 nucleotides agree with TRBD2. The CDR3 loop spans 17 amino acids. CDR1 and CDR2 from the germline V gene are MNHEY and SVGEGT. V trimming: 8 bases; J trimming: 0 bases; junction bases outside the gene matches: 7.

In this sample, this clonotype is medium-sized (0.01 to 0.1%). V usage is TRBV7-3 and J usage is TRBJ2-2; D may be TRBD1 (6 bases). This CDR3 is built from 16 residues. Deletions cut 1 base from V and 4 bases from J, with 13 bases between. Per the germline V gene, CDR1 is SGHTA and CDR2 is FQGTGA. As DNA, the CDR3 is TGTGCCAGCAGCTTAAGCCGGGACACCGCCACCGGGGAGCTGTTTTTT. This translates into CASSLSRDTATGELFF.

The chain uses TRBV7-3 and TRBJ2-1; 14 nucleotides match TRBD2. Germline V gives CDR1 SGHTA, CDR2 FQGTGA. The V segment lost 5 bases and the J segment 9 bases; nucleotides outside the gene matches: 6. The CDR3 loop spans 15 amino acids. CDR3 amino acids: CASSPGLAGVTEQFF. The DNA for the CDR3 is TGTGCCAGCAGCCCGGGACTAGCGGGAGTTACTGAGCAGTTCTTC.

The rearrangement joins TRBV18 to TRBJ1-2, with TRBD1 identical over 7 bases. The CDR3 sequence is 16 residues long. The germline V gene has CDR1 KGHSH and CDR2 LQKENI. V was pared by 3 bases and J by 4 bases, with 11 bases of the junction left unmatched. Here the CDR3 reads CASSPSGQAIFYGYTF. DNA of the CDR3: TGTGCCAGCTCACCTTCCGGACAGGCAATATTCTATGGCTACACCTTC.

This clonotype was detected only once. V gene TRBV3-1 combines with J gene TRBJ2-7, with 7 nucleotides matching TRBD1. Germline V gene data show CDR1 as LGHDT and CDR2 as YNNKEL (reference sequence). The CDR3 loop spans 14 amino acids. V lost 5 bases to trimming and J lost 4 bases; unmatched junction nucleotides: 8. The CDR3 sequence is CASSASGTEYEQYF. In DNA form, the CDR3 reads TGTGCCAGCAGCGCATCCGGGACAGAGTACGAGCAGTACTTC.